These 27 T cell receptor beta chains were all obtained from the same sample, sequenced in a study of shared clonotypes between healthy human individuals. Profiled with immunoSEQ multiplex PCR; TCRdb holds only in-frame clones, not every one. The sample shows roughly 700,000 clones, approximately 79% of them seen only once. Material for sequencing was memory CD4+ T cells sorted from blood. Sample subset: CD45RA-negative fraction. Receptor source: a woman under 40 in good health.

The genes are TRBV18 and TRBJ2-2; D gene unclear. Germline V gene lookup returns CDR1 KGHSH and CDR2 LQKENI. V was clipped by 2 bases and J by 6 bases, with 13 bases between them. This CDR3 has 15 amino acids. The CDR3 spells CASSPFSGRPGELFF. The CDR3 DNA is TGTGCCAGCTCACCATTCTCAGGAAGACCCGGGGAGCTGTTTTTT. The full variable domain, rest sourced from reference TRBV18 and TRBJ2-2, is NAGVMQNPRHLVRRRGQEARLRCSPMKGHSHVYWYRQLPEEGLKFMVYLQKENIIDESGMPKERFSAEFPKEGPSILRIQQVVRGDSAAYFCASSPFSGRPGELFFGEGSRLTVL.

The genes are TRBV28 and TRBJ1-5; possibly TRBD1 for D (6 bases). V lost 7 bases, J lost 6 bases, and 19 bases lay in between. CDR1 is MDHEN and CDR2 is SYDVKM in the germline V gene. The CDR3 consists of 15 residues. DNA of the CDR3: TGTGCCAGCATTGAGACAGGCCCCCAGGGTCAGCCCCAGCATTTT. This codes for CASIETGPQGQPQHF.

CDR3 bases: TGTGCCAGCTCACCGGGTCGGAGCGGGAGTTCTTGGACAGATACGCAGTATTTT. Translated, it gives CASSPGRSGSSWTDTQYF. The chain recombines TRBV18 with TRBJ2-3; TRBD2 matches 8 bases. The CDR3 runs to 18 residues. Trimming took 3 bases from V and 3 from J; bases not matched to a gene: 14. Germline V lookup: CDR1 KGHSH, CDR2 LQKENI.

V is TRBV7-9 and J is TRBJ2-1; perhaps TRBD2 as D (6 bases). Trimming took 8 bases from V and 8 from J, leaving 10 bases between them. The CDR3 runs 11 residues. Germline V CDR1 and CDR2: SEHNR, FQNEAQ (reference sequence). CDR3 sequence reads: CASAWGDEQFF. CDR3 nucleotides: TGTGCCAGCGCCTGGGGGGATGAGCAGTTCTTC.

The chain uses TRBV30 and TRBJ2-5; perhaps TRBD1 as D (5 bases). V lost 4 bases, J lost 3 bases, and 9 bases lay in between. CDR1 is GTSNPN and CDR2 is SVGIG in the germline V gene (reference sequence). The CDR3 sequence is 12 residues long. CDR3 DNA: TGTGCCTGGACAGGGCAGGAAGAGACCCAGTACTTC. Residues: CAWTGQEETQYF.

This clone has a handful of counts. The chain carries TRBV30 and TRBJ2-6; the match to TRBD1 covers 7 bases. The germline CDR1 and CDR2 sequences are GTSNPN and SVGIG (reference sequence). CDR3 length equals 16 residues. V lost 3 bases and J lost 3; bases outside the gene matches: 8. The CDR3 sequence is CAWSVSTGNGANVLTF. CDR3 nucleotides: TGTGCCTGGAGCGTATCGACAGGGAATGGGGCCAACGTCCTGACTTTC.

The chain combines TRBV18 with TRBJ1-1; tentatively, D is TRBD1 (5 bases). The CDR3 sequence is 15 residues long. Trimming shortened V by 2 bases and J by 1 base, and 11 bases separated the two germline ends. CDR1 and CDR2 (germline): KGHSH, LQKENI. The CDR3 bases are TGTGCCAGCTCACCAACCAGGGAACGGAACACTGAAGCTTTCTTT. It encodes CASSPTRERNTEAFF. Looking up the rest from reference TRBV18 and TRBJ1-1 gives the full variable domain: NAGVMQNPRHLVRRRGQEARLRCSPMKGHSHVYWYRQLPEEGLKFMVYLQKENIIDESGMPKERFSAEFPKEGPSILRIQQVVRGDSAAYFCASSPTRERNTEAFFGQGTRLTVV.

This chain joins TRBV27 and TRBJ1-1; D is perhaps TRBD1 (6 bases). The germline CDR1 and CDR2 sequences are MNHEY and SMNVEV (reference sequence). The CDR3 is made up of 15 amino acids. Between the trimmed V and J ends, which lost 8 bases and 6 bases, there was a span of 22 bases. The DNA for the CDR3 is TGTGCCAGCTTAGGGGGTACTTGGGGGGCGGCTGAAGCTTTCTTT. Protein product: CASLGGTWGAAEAFF.

This chain uses TRBV7-2 with TRBJ2-7; D remains ambiguous. In germline, CDR1 is SGHTA, CDR2 FQGNSA. The CDR3 has 15 residues. Trimming took 5 bases from V and 2 from J, leaving 16 bases between them. The CDR3 region is CASSQQRRSPYEQYF. CDR3 in DNA: TGTGCCAGCAGCCAGCAACGGCGGAGCCCCTACGAGCAGTACTTC.

This clone was observed a single time. This chain links TRBV28 with TRBJ2-1, with TRBD2 identical over 7 bases. The CDR3 covers 13 residues. The germline V gene has CDR1 MDHEN and CDR2 SYDVKM. V was clipped by 6 bases and J by 8 bases; unmatched bases: 7. CDR3 region: CASRGGRIDEQFF. CDR3 nucleotide sequence: TGTGCCAGCAGGGGCGGGAGAATTGATGAGCAGTTCTTC.

The chain combines TRBV14 with TRBJ1-1; possible D gene TRBD1, 6 bases. V lost 4 bases and J 1 base, leaving 16 bases between the germline ends. Germline V gene data show CDR1 as SGHDN and CDR2 as FVKESK. CDR3 size: 16 residues. CDR3: CASSPMFRGGNTEAFF. The CDR3 bases are TGTGCCAGCAGCCCGATGTTCAGGGGTGGGAACACTGAAGCTTTCTTT.

Concerning this clone itself: Other DNA sequences in the sample encode the same CDR3. V usage is TRBV28 and J usage is TRBJ1-3, with 7 bases lining up with TRBD1. V was pared by 5 bases and J by 3 bases, with 7 bases of the junction left unmatched. This CDR3 region has 15 residues. Germline CDR1 is MDHEN and CDR2 is SYDVKM. The CDR3 sequence: CASSPRTGSGNTIYF. The CDR3 region has the DNA TGTGCCAGCAGTCCACGGACAGGTAGTGGAAACACCATATATTTT. Full variable domain (outside the CDR3, taken from reference TRBV28 and TRBJ1-3): DVKVTQSSRYLVKRTGEKVFLECVQDMDHENMFWYRQDPGLGLRLIYFSYDVKMKEKGDIPEGYSVSREKKERFSLILESASTNQTSMYLCASSPRTGSGNTIYFGEGSWLTVV.

With regard to this clone: In the same sample, other DNA sequences code for this CDR3. V is TRBV7-9 and J is TRBJ1-4, with D hard to call. CDR1 is SEHNR and CDR2 is FQNEAQ in the germline V gene (reference sequence). CDR3 length equals 11 residues. Trimming left V 5 bases short and J 5 bases short, with 3 bases between. This CDR3 reads CASSANEKLFF. The CDR3 DNA follows: TGTGCCAGCAGCGCGAATGAAAAACTGTTTTTT.

The chain uses TRBV27 and TRBJ1-4, with TRBD1 as a possible D gene (6 bases). Per germline, CDR1 MNHEY and CDR2 SMNVEV (reference sequence). This CDR3 region has 15 residues. V lost 7 bases, J lost 6 bases, and 18 bases lay in between. The CDR3 coding sequence is TGTGCCAGCAAGGGGGTGTGGGGGGCGTATGAAAAACTGTTTTTT. It is translated as CASKGVWGAYEKLFF.

This chain joins TRBV23-1 and TRBJ1-3, with 8 nucleotides matching TRBD1. TRBV23-1 is placed among ORFs of uncertain function. The CDR3 runs to 17 residues. V lost 3 bases and J lost 4; bases outside the gene matches: 11. CDR3 sequence: CASSHPYRGMTGNTIYF. CDR3 in DNA: TGCGCCAGCAGTCATCCGTACAGGGGGATGACGGGAAACACCATATATTTT.

The CDR3 spells CASSETQGYSDEQYF. The CDR3 DNA follows: TGTGCCAGCAGTGAAACGCAGGGGTACTCTGACGAGCAGTACTTC. The chain uses TRBV6-1 and TRBJ2-7, with D possibly being TRBD1 (6 bases). V lost 2 bases, J lost 5 bases, and 16 bases lay in between. CDR1 and CDR2 from the germline V gene are MNHNS and SASEGT. The CDR3 extends over 15 amino acids.

This clone was picked up many times. The rearrangement joins TRBV7-2 to TRBJ2-1, with 9 bases that match TRBD2. The V segment lost 5 bases and the J segment 3 bases; nucleotides outside the gene matches: 5. Germline V gene lookup returns CDR1 SGHTA and CDR2 FQGNSA. CDR3 size: 15 residues. CDR3 protein: CASSLWTSVYNEQFF. The CDR3 DNA reads as TGTGCCAGCAGCCTTTGGACTAGCGTCTACAATGAGCAGTTCTTC.

This sequence joins TRBV11-2 and TRBJ2-3; 9 bases are a match to TRBD2. CDR3 length: 17 residues. With V trimmed by 6 bases and J by 2 bases, 12 bases remained unmatched. Germline V gene data show CDR1 as SGHAT and CDR2 as FQNNGV. CDR3 sequence reads: CASRFLAGEGSTDTQYF. The CDR3 bases are TGTGCCAGCAGGTTTTTAGCGGGAGAGGGTTCCACAGATACGCAGTATTTT. The whole variable domain, remainder taken from reference TRBV11-2 and TRBJ2-3, is EAGVAQSPRYKIIEKRQSVAFWCNPISGHATLYWYQQILGQGPKLLIQFQNNGVVDDSQLPKDRFSAERLKGVDSTLKIQPAKLEDSAVYLCASRFLAGEGSTDTQYFGPGTRLTVL.

The J gene is TRBJ2-1, the V gene TRBV27; perhaps TRBD2 as D (5 bases). The germline gives CDR1 MNHEY, CDR2 SMNVEV (reference sequence). This CDR3 has 15 residues. With 9 bases removed from V and 3 bases from J, the gap between germline ends came to 18 bases. CDR3 coding DNA: TGTGCCAGTTGCCGAGGGAGCCACCTCTACAATGAGCAGTTCTTC. As protein: CASCRGSHLYNEQFF.

The J gene is TRBJ1-1, the V gene TRBV19; 7 nucleotides agree with TRBD1. The CDR3 contains 15 residues. CDR1 LNHDA and CDR2 SQIVND come from the germline V gene (reference sequence). Trimming removed 6 bases from V and 2 bases from J; junction bases left unmatched: 9. The CDR3 coding sequence is TGTGCCAGTAGCGGGTGGCAGGGGGGCAACACTGAAGCTTTCTTT. Translating it yields CASSGWQGGNTEAFF.

The chain joins TRBV7-2 to TRBJ2-2; D ambiguous. Per germline, CDR1 SGHTA and CDR2 FQGNSA. Trimming cost V 2 bases and J 2 bases, with 9 bases left between them. The CDR3 runs 15 residues. CDR3 sequence reads: CASSLKASNTGELFF. The CDR3, as DNA: TGTGCCAGCAGCTTAAAGGCCTCCAACACCGGGGAGCTGTTTTTT.

CDR3: CASSQGLFKDTQYF. CDR3 sequence (DNA): TGTGCCAGCAGCCAGGGACTGTTCAAAGATACGCAGTATTTT. This chain joins TRBV11-2 and TRBJ2-3; D possibly corresponds to TRBD2 (6 bases). V lost 5 bases and J lost 5, with 14 bases in between. Germline V gene lookup returns CDR1 SGHAT and CDR2 FQNNGV. The CDR3 totals 14 residues.

The chain links TRBV11-3 to TRBJ2-7, with 8 bases that match TRBD2. V gave up 2 bases and J gave up 7 bases; unmatched junction bases: 7. This CDR3 comprises 14 residues. Germline values: CDR1 SGHNT, CDR2 YENEEA. The chain's CDR3 is CASSLTAGGEEQYF. The CDR3 coding sequence is TGTGCCAGCAGCTTAACTGCGGGAGGAGAGGAGCAGTACTTC.

This clone was recorded a few times. The chain combines TRBV28 with TRBJ2-5, with D maybe TRBD1 (5 bases). Germline-derived CDR1 and CDR2 are MDHEN and SYDVKM. There are 19 residues in the CDR3. V was clipped by 3 bases and J by 5 bases, with 28 bases between them. The CDR3 sequence: CASSFPSLAGQGSRETQYF. The CDR3 bases are TGTGCCAGCAGTTTCCCCAGTCTGGCCGGTCAGGGAAGTAGGGAGACCCAGTACTTC. The whole variable domain, remainder taken from reference TRBV28 and TRBJ2-5, is DVKVTQSSRYLVKRTGEKVFLECVQDMDHENMFWYRQDPGLGLRLIYFSYDVKMKEKGDIPEGYSVSREKKERFSLILESASTNQTSMYLCASSFPSLAGQGSRETQYFGPGTRLLVL.

On this clone itself: Other DNA sequences of this sample code for an identical CDR3. This chain uses TRBV7-6 with TRBJ2-5; weak D call: TRBD2 (5 bases). The CDR3 has 14 residues. CDR1 SGHVS and CDR2 FNYEAQ come from the germline V gene. V shed 1 base and J shed 5 bases, with 11 bases lying between them. The CDR3 sequence is CASSLGPSRETQYF. In nucleotides, the CDR3 is TGTGCCAGCAGCTTAGGGCCTAGCCGGGAGACCCAGTACTTC.

V is TRBV11-2 and J is TRBJ2-1; a weak D match, TRBD2 (6 bases). CDR3 size: 13 residues. V was trimmed by 5 bases and J by 10 bases, leaving 15 bases between them. Germline V CDR1 and CDR2: SGHAT, FQNNGV. The CDR3 loop reads CASSPLTSREQFF. CDR3 nucleotide sequence: TGTGCCAGCAGCCCCCTTACTAGCCGCGAGCAGTTCTTC.

The chain uses TRBV28 and TRBJ2-7; 8 bases align to TRBD1. V lost 5 bases, J lost 6 bases, and 6 bases stayed unmatched. The length of the CDR3 is 13 residues. Germline values: CDR1 MDHEN, CDR2 SYDVKM. The CDR3 here is CASSPRGRIEQYF. In nucleotides, the CDR3 is TGTGCCAGCAGTCCCAGGGGGCGCATCGAGCAGTACTTC.